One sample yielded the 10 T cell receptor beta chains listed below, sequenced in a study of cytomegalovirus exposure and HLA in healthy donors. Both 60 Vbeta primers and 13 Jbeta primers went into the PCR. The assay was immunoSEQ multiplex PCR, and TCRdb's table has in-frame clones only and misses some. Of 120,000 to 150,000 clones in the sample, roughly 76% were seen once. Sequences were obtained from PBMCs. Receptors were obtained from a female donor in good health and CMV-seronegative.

The CDR3: CASSTAGGPGDTQYF. The CDR3 DNA sequence: TGCGCCAGCAGCACAGCGGGGGGCCCGGGGGATACGCAGTATTTT. The J gene is TRBJ2-3, the V gene TRBV5-1; 9 nucleotides align to TRBD2. This CDR3 comprises 15 residues. Per germline, CDR1 SGHRS and CDR2 YFSETQ. V dropped 4 bases and J dropped 6; count of bases not matched to a gene: 9.

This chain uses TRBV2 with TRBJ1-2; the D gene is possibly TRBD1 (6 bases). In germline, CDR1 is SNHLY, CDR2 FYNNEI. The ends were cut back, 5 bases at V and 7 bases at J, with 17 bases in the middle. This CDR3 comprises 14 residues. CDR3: CASSYRVRESGYTF. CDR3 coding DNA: TGTGCCAGCAGTTACAGGGTACGGGAAAGTGGCTACACCTTC.

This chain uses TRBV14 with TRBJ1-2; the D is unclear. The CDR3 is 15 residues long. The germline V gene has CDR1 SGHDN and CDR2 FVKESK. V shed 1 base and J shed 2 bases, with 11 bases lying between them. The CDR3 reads CASSQGPPGNYGYTF. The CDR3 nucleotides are TGTGCCAGCAGCCAAGGCCCCCCCGGGAACTATGGCTACACCTTC.

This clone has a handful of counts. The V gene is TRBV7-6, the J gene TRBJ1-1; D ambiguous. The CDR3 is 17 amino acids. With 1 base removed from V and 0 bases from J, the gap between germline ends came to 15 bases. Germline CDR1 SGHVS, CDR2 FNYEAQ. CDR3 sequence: CASSLGVTRTLNTEAFF. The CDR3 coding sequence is TGTGCCAGCAGCTTAGGTGTGACAAGGACTTTGAACACTGAAGCTTTCTTT. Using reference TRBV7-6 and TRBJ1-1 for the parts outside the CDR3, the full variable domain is GAGVSQSPRYKVTKRGQDVALRCDPISGHVSLYWYRQALGQGPEFLTYFNYEAQQDKSGLPNDRFSAERPEGSISTLTIQRTEQRDSAMYRCASSLGVTRTLNTEAFFGQGTRLTVV.

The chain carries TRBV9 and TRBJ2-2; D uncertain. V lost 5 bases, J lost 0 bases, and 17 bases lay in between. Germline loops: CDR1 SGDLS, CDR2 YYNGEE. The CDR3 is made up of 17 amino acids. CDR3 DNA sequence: TGTGCCAGCAGTGTTCCCATCGGAGCTGCGAACACCGGGGAGCTGTTTTTT. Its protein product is CASSVPIGAANTGELFF.

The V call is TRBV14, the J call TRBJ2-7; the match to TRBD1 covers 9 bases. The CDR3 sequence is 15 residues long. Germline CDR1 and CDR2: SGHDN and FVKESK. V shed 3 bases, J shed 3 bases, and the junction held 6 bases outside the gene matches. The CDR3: CASSHRDRVRYEQYF. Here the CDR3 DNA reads TGTGCCAGCAGCCACCGGGACAGGGTTCGCTACGAGCAGTACTTC.

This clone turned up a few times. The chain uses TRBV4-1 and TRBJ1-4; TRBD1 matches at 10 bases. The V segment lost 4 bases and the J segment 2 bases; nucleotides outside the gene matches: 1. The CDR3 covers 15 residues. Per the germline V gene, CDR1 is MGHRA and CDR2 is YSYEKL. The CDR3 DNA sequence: TGCGCCAGCAGCCCGGGACAGGGGACTAATGAAAAACTGTTTTTT. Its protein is CASSPGQGTNEKLFF.

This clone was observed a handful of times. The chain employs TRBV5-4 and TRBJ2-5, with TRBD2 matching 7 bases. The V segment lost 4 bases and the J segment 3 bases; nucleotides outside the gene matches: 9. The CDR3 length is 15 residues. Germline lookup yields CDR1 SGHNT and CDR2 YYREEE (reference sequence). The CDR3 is CASSQDRAGEETQYF. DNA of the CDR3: TGTGCCAGCAGCCAAGATAGGGCGGGAGAAGAGACCCAGTACTTC.

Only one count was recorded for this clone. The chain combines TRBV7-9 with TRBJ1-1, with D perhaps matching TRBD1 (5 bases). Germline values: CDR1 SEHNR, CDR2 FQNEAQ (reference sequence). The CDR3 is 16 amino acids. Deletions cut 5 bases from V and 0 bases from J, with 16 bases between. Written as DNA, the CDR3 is TGTGCCAGCAGCCCCCAGGGCACAATCATGAACACTGAAGCTTTCTTT. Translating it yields CASSPQGTIMNTEAFF.

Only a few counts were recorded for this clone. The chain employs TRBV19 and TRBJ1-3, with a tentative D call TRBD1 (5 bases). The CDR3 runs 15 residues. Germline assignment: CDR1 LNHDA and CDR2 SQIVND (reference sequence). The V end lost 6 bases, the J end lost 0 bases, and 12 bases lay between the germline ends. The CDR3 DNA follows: TGTGCCAGTAGCCGACAGCTTACCTCTGGAAACACCATATATTTT. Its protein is CASSRQLTSGNTIYF. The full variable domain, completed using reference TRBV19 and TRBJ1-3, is DGGITQSPKYLFRKEGQNVTLSCEQNLNHDAMYWYRQDPGQGLRLIYYSQIVNDFQKGDIAEGYSVSREKKESFPLTVTSAQKNPTAFYLCASSRQLTSGNTIYFGEGSWLTVV.